This T cell receptor (beta chain) was found in a study of blood T cell repertoires in COVID-19. The wider study: T cells, B-cell-depleted T cells, or PBMCs supplied cDNA or gDNA.

Original data processing: Reference gene primer amplification in the assay estimated nucleated cell counts. Clones were sequenced by immunoSEQ multiplex PCR, and TCRdb holds only the in-frame ones, with some missing. The V and J calls and the clone size are those of that table, but D and trimming were determined from the DNA. There are tens of thousands of clones in the sample; 86% occur only once, and about a fifth lies in the top ten. The germline CDR1 and CDR2 sequences are SGHRS and YFSETQ. Between the trimmed V and J ends, which lost 2 bases and 0 bases, there was a span of 8 bases. The CDR3 spans 14 residues. A few counts support this clone.

The receptor was isolated from a woman older than 75 in a cohort sampled during active or convalescent COVID-19. The V call is TRBV5-1, the J call TRBJ2-5; weak D call: TRBD2 (6 bases). Source material: peripheral blood. The CDR3, as DNA: TGCGCCAGCAGCTTAGGGAGGTACCAAGAGACCCAGTACTTC. Its translation: CASSLGRYQETQYF.